These T cell receptor beta chains were read from a single sample in a study of OX40 agonist ivuxolimab in advanced cancers. TCRdb's copy holds only in-frame clones and misses some; the assay was immunoSEQ multiplex PCR. The sample lists about 52,000 clones, 70% to 90% occurring once. The sequencing used CD4+ or CD8+ T cells sorted from blood, collected in a trial of the OX40 agonist ivuxolimab. Receptors originate from an adult with an advanced solid tumor such as melanoma, head and neck, liver or kidney cancer. Each CDR3 is given with its conserved first and last residue. Each record gives: D gene, J gene, V gene, CDR3 length, CDR3 protein. A D gene is named only where the DNA matches it firmly.

-,TRBJ2-3,TRBV9,14,CASSGDFSTDTQYF
TRBD1,TRBJ2-2,TRBV6-5,14,CATQDREHTGELFF
TRBD2,TRBJ2-1,TRBV11-2,16,CASSLVAGGMYNEQFF
-,TRBJ1-1,TRBV27,13,CASSLSRGTEAFF
-,TRBJ2-7,TRBV4-1,15,CASSQVAGLSYEQYF
-,TRBJ2-5,TRBV19,15,CASSIGAGSQETQYF
TRBD1,TRBJ1-5,TRBV5-1,16,CASSLWTGEVNQPQHF
-,TRBJ1-2,TRBV5-4,15,CASSLDGPTAYGYTF
TRBD2,TRBJ2-1,TRBV5-1,15,CASSLAGGLYNEQFF
-,TRBJ2-7,TRBV6-1,14,CASSEFPGPDEQYF
TRBD2,TRBJ2-3,TRBV10-3,15,CAISEPSGGTDTQYF
-,TRBJ1-3,TRBV5-4,14,CASSLEAVGNTIYF
-,TRBJ2-1,TRBV4-2,15,CASSQDQGSYNEQFF